This entry concerns a single TCR beta chain. Its antigen is not identified. The data were produced by immunoSEQ multiplex PCR, yet TCRdb's version contains in-frame clones alone and is incomplete. The table records tens of thousands of clones, roughly 80% of them present only once. Indicated time point: baseline, week 1 (first vaccination visit). Treatment given: pre-vaccination baseline after standard-of-care therapy. These data come from a study of a mutant IDH1 vaccine in newly diagnosed glioma. Study-wide points: In around 93% of patients, immune responses induced by the vaccine occurred.

Sequenced here: PBMCs, sampled from a glioma patient treated with radiotherapy, temozolomide or both. This receptor was taken from a man younger than 35 with glioma.

CDR3: CAWSKGRGTF. CDR3 nucleotides: TGTGCCTGGAGTAAGGGCCGGGGCACCTTC. V gene TRBV30 combines with J gene TRBJ1-2, with D unresolved. This CDR3 is built from 10 residues. Trimming removed 2 bases at V and 13 bases at J, with 11 bases between. Germline loops: CDR1 GTSNPN, CDR2 SVGIG (reference sequence).